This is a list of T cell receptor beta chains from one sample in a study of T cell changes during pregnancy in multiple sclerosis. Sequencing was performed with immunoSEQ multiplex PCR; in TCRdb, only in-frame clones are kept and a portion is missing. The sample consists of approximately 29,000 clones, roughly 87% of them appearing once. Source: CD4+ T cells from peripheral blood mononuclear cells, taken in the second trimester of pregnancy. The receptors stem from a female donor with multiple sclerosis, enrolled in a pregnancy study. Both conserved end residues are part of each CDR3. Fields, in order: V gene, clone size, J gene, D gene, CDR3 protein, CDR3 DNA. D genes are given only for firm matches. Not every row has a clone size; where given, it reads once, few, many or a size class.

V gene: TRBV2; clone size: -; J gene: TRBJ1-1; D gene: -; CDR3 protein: CASSENRATNTEAFF; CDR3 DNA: TGTGCCAGCAGTGAAAACAGGGCGACGAACACTGAAGCTTTCTTT
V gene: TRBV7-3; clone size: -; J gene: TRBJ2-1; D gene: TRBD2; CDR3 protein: CASSLSHTSGVNEQFF; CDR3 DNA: TGTGCCAGCAGCTTAAGCCACACTAGCGGGGTGAATGAGCAGTTCTTC
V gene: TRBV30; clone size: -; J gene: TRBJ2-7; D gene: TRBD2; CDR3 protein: CAGGRGVPSYEQYF; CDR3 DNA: TGTGCCGGGGGGCGGGGGGTCCCTTCCTACGAGCAGTACTTC
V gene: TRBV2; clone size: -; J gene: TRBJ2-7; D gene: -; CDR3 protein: CASSVDSVQYF; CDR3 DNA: TGTGCCAGCAGTGTTGACAGCGTACAGTACTTC
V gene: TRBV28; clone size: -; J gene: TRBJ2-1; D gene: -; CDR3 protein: CASGPYSSYNEQFF; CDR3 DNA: TGTGCCAGCGGTCCATATAGCTCCTACAATGAGCAGTTCTTC
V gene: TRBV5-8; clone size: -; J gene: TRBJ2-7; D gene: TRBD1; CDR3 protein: CASSSGQGTPRDYEQYF; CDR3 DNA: TGTGCCAGCAGCTCGGGACAGGGCACCCCGAGGGATTACGAGCAGTACTTC
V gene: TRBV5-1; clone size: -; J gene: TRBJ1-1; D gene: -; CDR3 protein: CASSFPDNPEAFF; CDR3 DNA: TGCGCCAGCAGCTTCCCCGACAACCCTGAAGCTTTCTTT
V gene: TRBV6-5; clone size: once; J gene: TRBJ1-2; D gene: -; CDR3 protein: CASSRTRDYGYTF; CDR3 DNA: TGTGCCAGCAGTCGAACCAGGGACTATGGCTACACCTTC
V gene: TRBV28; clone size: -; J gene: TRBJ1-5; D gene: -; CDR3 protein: CASSLSSQQGFDQPQHF; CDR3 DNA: TGTGCCAGCAGTTTAAGTTCACAACAGGGATTTGATCAGCCCCAGCATTTT
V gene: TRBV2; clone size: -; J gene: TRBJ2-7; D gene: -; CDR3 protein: CASSFTGSGSEQYF; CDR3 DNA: TGTGCCAGCAGTTTCACAGGGTCTGGTAGTGAGCAGTACTTC
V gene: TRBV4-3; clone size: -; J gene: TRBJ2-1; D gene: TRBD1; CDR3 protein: CASSRDSLPGGNEQFF; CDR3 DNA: TGCGCCAGCAGCCGGGATAGTTTGCCAGGGGGTAATGAGCAGTTCTTC
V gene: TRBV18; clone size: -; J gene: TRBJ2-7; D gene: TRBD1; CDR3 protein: CASSPPHGTGTYEQYF; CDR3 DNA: TGTGCCAGCTCACCACCGCACGGGACAGGGACCTACGAGCAGTACTTC
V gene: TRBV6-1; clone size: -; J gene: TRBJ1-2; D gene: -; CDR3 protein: CASTWTRFYTF; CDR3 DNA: TGTGCCAGCACCTGGACAAGGTTCTACACCTTC
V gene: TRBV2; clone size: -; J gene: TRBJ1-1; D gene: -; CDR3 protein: CASSELGVLNTEAFF; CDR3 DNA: TGTGCCAGCAGTGAATTAGGGGTCTTGAACACTGAAGCTTTCTTT
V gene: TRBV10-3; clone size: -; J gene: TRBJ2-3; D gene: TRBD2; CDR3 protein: CAIRAGGPADTQYF; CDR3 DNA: TGTGCCATCAGAGCGGGGGGGCCAGCAGATACGCAGTATTTT
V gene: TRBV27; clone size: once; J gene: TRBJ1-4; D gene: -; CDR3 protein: CASSSQDNEKLFF; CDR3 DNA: TGTGCCAGCAGCTCCCAGGATAATGAAAAACTGTTTTTT
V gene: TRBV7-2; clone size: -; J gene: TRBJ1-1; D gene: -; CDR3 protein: CASSFRYLREAFF; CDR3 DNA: TGTGCCAGCAGCTTTCGGTACTTGCGGGAAGCTTTCTTT
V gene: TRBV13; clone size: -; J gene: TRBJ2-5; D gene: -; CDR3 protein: CASSLGRGLSIQETQYF; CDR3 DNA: TGTGCCAGCAGCTTAGGGCGAGGGTTAAGTATCCAAGAGACCCAGTACTTC
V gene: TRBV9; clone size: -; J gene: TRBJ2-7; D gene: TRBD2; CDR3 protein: CASSVVTSGKGGDEQYF; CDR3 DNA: TGTGCCAGCAGCGTAGTGACTAGCGGGAAGGGGGGCGACGAGCAGTACTTC
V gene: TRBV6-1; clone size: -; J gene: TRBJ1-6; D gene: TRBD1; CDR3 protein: CASSDYRGKRSPLHF; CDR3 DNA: TGTGCCAGCAGTGACTACAGGGGAAAACGTTCACCCCTCCACTTT
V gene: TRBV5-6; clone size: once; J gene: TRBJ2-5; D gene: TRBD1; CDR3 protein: CASSHTTGGPQETQYF; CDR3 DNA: TGTGCCAGCAGCCACACGACAGGGGGCCCCCAAGAGACCCAGTACTTC
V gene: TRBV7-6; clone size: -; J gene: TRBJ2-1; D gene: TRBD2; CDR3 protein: CASSSPQSLAGGAVGNEQFF; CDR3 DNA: TGTGCCAGCAGCTCCCCACAATCACTAGCGGGGGGAGCCGTAGGCAATGAGCAGTTCTTC
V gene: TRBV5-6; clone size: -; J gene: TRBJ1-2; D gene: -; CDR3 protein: CASSFYLRGVDYGYTF; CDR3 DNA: TGTGCCAGCAGCTTCTACCTCAGGGGAGTCGACTATGGCTACACCTTC
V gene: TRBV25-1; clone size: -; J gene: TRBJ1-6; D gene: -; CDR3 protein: CASSEGAVNSPLHF; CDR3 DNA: TGTGCCAGCAGTGAAGGGGCAGTCAATTCACCCCTCCACTTT
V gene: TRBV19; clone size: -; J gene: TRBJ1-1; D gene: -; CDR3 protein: CASSDRSEAFF; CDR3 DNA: TGTGCCAGTAGCGACAGGTCTGAAGCTTTCTTT
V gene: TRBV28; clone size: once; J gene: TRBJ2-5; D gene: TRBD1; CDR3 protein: CASSTTGGAWETQYF; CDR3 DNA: TGTGCCAGCAGTACGACAGGGGGCGCCTGGGAGACCCAGTACTTC
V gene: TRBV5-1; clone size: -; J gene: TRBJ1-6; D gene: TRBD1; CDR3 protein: CASTPGGNSPLHF; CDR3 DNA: TGCGCCAGCACACCAGGGGGTAATTCACCCCTCCACTTT
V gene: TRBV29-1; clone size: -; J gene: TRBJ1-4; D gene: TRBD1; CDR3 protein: CSVAGQGSFNEKLFF; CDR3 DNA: TGCAGCGTTGCCGGACAGGGGAGCTTTAATGAAAAACTGTTTTTT
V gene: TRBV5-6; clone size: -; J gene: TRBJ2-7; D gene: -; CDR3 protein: CASSWAYEQYF; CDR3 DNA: TGTGCCAGCAGCTGGGCCTACGAGCAGTACTTC
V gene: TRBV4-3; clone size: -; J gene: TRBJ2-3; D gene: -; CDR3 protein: CASSRRHRDTDTQYF; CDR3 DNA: TGCGCCAGCAGCCGCAGGCACCGGGACACAGATACGCAGTATTTT
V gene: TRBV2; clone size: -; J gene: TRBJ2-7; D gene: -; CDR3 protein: CASRTGIEQYF; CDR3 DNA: TGTGCCAGCAGGACGGGGATAGAGCAGTACTTC
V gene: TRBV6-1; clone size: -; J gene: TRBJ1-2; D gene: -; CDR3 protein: CASSEYGPDYGYTF; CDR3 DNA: TGTGCCAGCAGTGAATATGGGCCAGACTATGGCTACACCTTC